The sequence of this TCR beta chain was determined in a study of OX40 agonist ivuxolimab in advanced cancers. TCRdb keeps only in-frame clones here, not all; method: immunoSEQ multiplex PCR. The data show 55,000 to 70,000 clones, with more than 85% seen just once and about 1.2% held by the top ten. With regard to this clone: Its antigen remains unidentified.

Findings and limits, study-wide: In general, CD8+ T cells held more expanded clones than CD4+ did, on average.

The ends lost 4 bases at V and 1 base at J; junction bases unmatched: 8. The CDR3 loop spans 17 amino acids. The germline gives CDR1 MNHNS, CDR2 SASEGT. Material: CD4+ or CD8+ T cells sorted from blood, obtained in a trial of the OX40 agonist ivuxolimab. This receptor was taken from an adult with an advanced solid tumor such as melanoma, head and neck, liver or kidney cancer. This sequence joins TRBV6-1 and TRBJ1-5, with 9 bases lining up with TRBD1. CDR3 amino acids: CASSVTGGRGSNQPQHF. In DNA, the CDR3 is TGTGCCAGCAGTGTAACAGGGGGCCGGGGAAGCAATCAGCCCCAGCATTTT.